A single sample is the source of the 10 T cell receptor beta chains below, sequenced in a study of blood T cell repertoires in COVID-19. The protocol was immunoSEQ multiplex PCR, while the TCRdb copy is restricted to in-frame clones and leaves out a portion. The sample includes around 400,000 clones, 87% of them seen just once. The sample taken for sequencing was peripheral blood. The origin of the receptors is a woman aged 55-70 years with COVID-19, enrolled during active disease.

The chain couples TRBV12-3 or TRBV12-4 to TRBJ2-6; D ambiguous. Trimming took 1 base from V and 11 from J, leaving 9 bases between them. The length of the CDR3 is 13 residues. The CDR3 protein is CASSLDRPHVLTF. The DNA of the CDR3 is TGTGCCAGCAGTTTAGACAGACCTCACGTCCTGACTTTC.

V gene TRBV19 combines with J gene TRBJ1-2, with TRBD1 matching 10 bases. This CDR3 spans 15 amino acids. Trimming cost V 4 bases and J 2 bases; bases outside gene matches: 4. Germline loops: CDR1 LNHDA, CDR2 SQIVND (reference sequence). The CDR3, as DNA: TGTGCCAGTAGTAAACCGGGACAGGGGAACTATGGCTACACCTTC. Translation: CASSKPGQGNYGYTF.

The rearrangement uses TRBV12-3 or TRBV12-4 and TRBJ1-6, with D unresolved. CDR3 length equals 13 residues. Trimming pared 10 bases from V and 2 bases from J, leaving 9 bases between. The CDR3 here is CAIRSAYNSPLHF. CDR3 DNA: TGTGCCATCAGGAGCGCCTATAATTCACCCCTCCACTTT.

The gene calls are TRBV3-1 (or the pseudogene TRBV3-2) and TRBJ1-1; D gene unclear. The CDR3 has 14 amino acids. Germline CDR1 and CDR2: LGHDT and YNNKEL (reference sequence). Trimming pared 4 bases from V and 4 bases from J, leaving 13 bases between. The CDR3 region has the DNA TGTGCCAGCAGCCGGAGCGGGCAGAGCACTGAAGCTTTCTTT. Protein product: CASSRSGQSTEAFF.

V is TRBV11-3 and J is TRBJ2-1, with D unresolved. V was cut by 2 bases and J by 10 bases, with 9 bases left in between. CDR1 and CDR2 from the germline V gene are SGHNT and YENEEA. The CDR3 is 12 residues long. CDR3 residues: CASSLTPGEQFF. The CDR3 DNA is TGTGCCAGCAGCTTAACTCCCGGGGAGCAGTTCTTC.

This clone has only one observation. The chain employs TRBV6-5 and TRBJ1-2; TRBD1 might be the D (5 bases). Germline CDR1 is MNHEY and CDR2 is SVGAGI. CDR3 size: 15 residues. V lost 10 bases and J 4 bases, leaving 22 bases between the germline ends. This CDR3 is CATQWGPNIGYGYTF. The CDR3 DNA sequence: TGTGCCACCCAATGGGGCCCGAACATAGGCTATGGCTACACCTTC.

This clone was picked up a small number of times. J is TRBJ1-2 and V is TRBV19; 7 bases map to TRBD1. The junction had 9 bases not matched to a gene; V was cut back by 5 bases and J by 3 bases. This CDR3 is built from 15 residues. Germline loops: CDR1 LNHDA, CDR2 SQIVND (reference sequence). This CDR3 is CASSAAQGGHYGYTF. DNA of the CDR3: TGTGCCAGTAGTGCTGCCCAGGGGGGTCACTATGGCTACACCTTC.

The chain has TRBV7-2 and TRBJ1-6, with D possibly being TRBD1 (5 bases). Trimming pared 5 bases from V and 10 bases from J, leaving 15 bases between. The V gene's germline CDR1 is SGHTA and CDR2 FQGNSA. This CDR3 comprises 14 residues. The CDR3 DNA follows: TGTGCCAGCAGCGTGCAGGGAAATGGGTCACCCCTCCACTTT. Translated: CASSVQGNGSPLHF.

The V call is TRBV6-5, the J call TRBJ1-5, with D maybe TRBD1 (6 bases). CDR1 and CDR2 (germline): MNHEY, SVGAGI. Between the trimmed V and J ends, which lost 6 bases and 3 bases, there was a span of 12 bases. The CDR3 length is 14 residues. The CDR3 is CASRSGQFNQPQHF. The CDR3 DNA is TGTGCCAGCAGGTCCGGACAGTTCAATCAGCCCCAGCATTTT.

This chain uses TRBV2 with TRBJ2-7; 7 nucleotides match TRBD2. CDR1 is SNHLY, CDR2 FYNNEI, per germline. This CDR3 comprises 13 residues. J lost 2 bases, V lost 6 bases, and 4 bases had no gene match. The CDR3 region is CASSRDYTYEQYF. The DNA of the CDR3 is TGTGCCAGCAGCCGGGACTACACCTACGAGCAGTACTTC.